What follows describes a single T cell receptor beta chain. As originally analysed: Quantification of nucleated cells was approximated via reference gene primer amplification. Using immunoSEQ multiplex PCR, the repertoire was profiled, and TCRdb retains in-frame clones only, with some absent. V, J and clone size derive from that table, while D and trimming were established from the DNA sequence. The sample has approximately 210,000 clones; 84% are singletons. This entry is derived from a study of blood T cell repertoires in COVID-19. Study-wide context: There were acute and convalescent COVID-19 samples, and they came from the United States, Italy and Spain. PBMCs, B-cell-depleted T cells, or T cells were the source of the cDNA or gDNA that made up the material.

Germline V gene data show CDR1 as SGHVS and CDR2 as FQNEAQ. V lost 3 bases, J lost 1 base, and 2 bases stayed unmatched. This CDR3 is 14 amino acids long. The sequenced material came from peripheral blood. This rearrangement joins TRBV7-8 to TRBJ1-1; 7 bases line up with TRBD1. This receptor was obtained from a woman in her forties or fifties with active or convalescent COVID-19. CDR3 residues: CASSLRDRNTEAFF. Here the CDR3 DNA reads TGTGCCAGCAGCTTGCGGGACAGGAACACTGAAGCTTTCTTT.